This is a list of T cell receptor beta chains from one sample in a study of beta chain features in type 1 diabetes. The data were produced by immunoSEQ multiplex PCR, yet TCRdb's version contains in-frame clones alone and is incomplete. In the table there are fewer than 300,000 clones, about 20% of which are singletons. What was sequenced was naive CD4+ T cells from blood. These receptors were obtained from a middle-aged woman with type 1 diabetes. The CDR3 runs from the conserved cysteine through the conserved F or W. A D gene is named only where the DNA matches it firmly. Where a row states a size, it is once, few, many or the class of an expanded clone; other rows omit it.

DNA | CDR3 | J | size | V | D
TGTGCCTGGGGGCCTCAGAAGGATGGCTACACCTTC | CAWGPQKDGYTF | TRBJ1-2 | few | TRBV30 | .
TGTGCCAGTAGTATCGGGGACAGGGTAGACTACGAGCAGTACTTC | CASSIGDRVDYEQYF | TRBJ2-7 | . | TRBV19 | TRBD1
TGTGCCAGCAGCCCGACAGGGAACACTGAAGCTTTCTTT | CASSPTGNTEAFF | TRBJ1-1 | few | TRBV7-3 | .
TGTGCCAGCAGCGTAGGAACCCTTAGCGTTAATGAGCAGTTCTTC | CASSVGTLSVNEQFF | TRBJ2-1 | . | TRBV9 | .
TGTGCCAGCAGCGCCGGGACATTGAACACTGAAGCTTTCTTT | CASSAGTLNTEAFF | TRBJ1-1 | . | TRBV7-2 | .
TGCAGCGTTCAAGGACAGGGGACCTCCTACGAGCAGTACTTC | CSVQGQGTSYEQYF | TRBJ2-7 | . | TRBV29-1 | TRBD1
TGTGCCAGCAGTCAACCGGGAGGCTACTTTCCCCTCCACTTT | CASSQPGGYFPLHF | TRBJ1-6 | few | TRBV27 | .
TGTGCCACCAGCAGAGATCGGTCGGTTAATGAAAAACTGTTTTTT | CATSRDRSVNEKLFF | TRBJ1-4 | . | TRBV15 | .
TGTGCCAGCTCACCAGTCCTAGCGGGGGGGTCCTACGAGCAGTACTTC | CASSPVLAGGSYEQYF | TRBJ2-7 | . | TRBV18 | TRBD2
TGTGCCAGCCGCTATTATAGCGGGCCAACAGATACGCAGTATTTT | CASRYYSGPTDTQYF | TRBJ2-3 | few | TRBV27 | TRBD2
TGTGCCAGCAGCGTAGAGGCAGGGGCCAATGGCTACACCTTC | CASSVEAGANGYTF | TRBJ1-2 | . | TRBV9 | .
TGTGCCGGCTCCCAGTTCGGGAATGAGCAGTTCTTC | CAGSQFGNEQFF | TRBJ2-1 | . | TRBV10-3 | .
TGTGCCAGCAGCTTTCGCTTGGGCGATTTTGCTTTCTTT | CASSFRLGDFAFF | TRBJ1-1 | . | TRBV7-3 | .
TGTGCCAGCAGCCCCTTAGTTTCCTACAATGAGCAGTTCTTC | CASSPLVSYNEQFF | TRBJ2-1 | . | TRBV9 | .
TGTGCCAGCAGTTTTCAGGGTCCTAATGAAAAACTGTTTTTT | CASSFQGPNEKLFF | TRBJ1-4 | . | TRBV28 | .
TGCAGTGCCCCCGGGAGAAACGTCCTGACTTTC | CSAPGRNVLTF | TRBJ2-6 | few | TRBV20-1 | .
TGTGCCAGCAGCTTAGGTCTGGGCAGCCCAAAGAACACTGAAGCTTTCTTT | CASSLGLGSPKNTEAFF | TRBJ1-1 | . | TRBV7-9 | .
TGTGCCACCAGCCCCCGGAGGGGTTCAATCTCCTACAATGAGCAGTTCTTC | CATSPRRGSISYNEQFF | TRBJ2-1 | . | TRBV15 | .
TGTGCCAGCAGTTCGTACTTGACAGGGGAAGATACGCAGTATTTT | CASSSYLTGEDTQYF | TRBJ2-3 | . | TRBV11-2 | TRBD1
TGTGCCAGCAGCTCCCCGATTACTAGCGGGAAGTACGAGCAGTACTTC | CASSSPITSGKYEQYF | TRBJ2-7 | once | TRBV5-4 | TRBD2
TGTGCCAGCAGCTCGGGACAGTCTACCGGGGAGCTGTTTTTT | CASSSGQSTGELFF | TRBJ2-2 | few | TRBV7-3 | TRBD1
TGTGCCAGTATCACATCGAACACCGGGGAGCTGTTTTTT | CASITSNTGELFF | TRBJ2-2 | . | TRBV2 | .
TGTGCCTGGAAGGGGCTTTCAGCAGGCGGGGAGCTGTTTTTT | CAWKGLSAGGELFF | TRBJ2-2 | few | TRBV30 | .
TGTGCCAGCAGCTGGGGAGGTACGCAGTATTTT | CASSWGGTQYF | TRBJ2-3 | . | TRBV5-6 | .
TGCGCCAGCAGCTTGCGTTTCGGGCAGGGTCCTGAAGCTTTCTTT | CASSLRFGQGPEAFF | TRBJ1-1 | . | TRBV5-1 | .
TGCGCCAGCAGCCGCCGGGACAGGGTTTCCCACGAGCAGTACTTC | CASSRRDRVSHEQYF | TRBJ2-7 | few | TRBV4-3 | TRBD1
TGTGCCTCCCCTTCGACAGGGGAAGAGACCCAGTACTTC | CASPSTGEETQYF | TRBJ2-5 | few | TRBV30 | TRBD1
TGTGCCAGCAGTTACTCGTTAATCAGGGCAAACTATGGCTACACCTTC | CASSYSLIRANYGYTF | TRBJ1-2 | . | TRBV6-5 | .
TGTGCCAGCAGCCCGTTGACAGGGCGAAACACTGAAGCTTTCTTT | CASSPLTGRNTEAFF | TRBJ1-1 | . | TRBV9 | TRBD1
TGTGCCTGGAGTGTAGATGGGAGAGAGACCCAGTACTTC | CAWSVDGRETQYF | TRBJ2-5 | few | TRBV30 | .
TGTGCCAGCAGTCGACAGGGGGCCCCTATGTACGAGCAGTACTTC | CASSRQGAPMYEQYF | TRBJ2-7 | few | TRBV28 | TRBD1
TGTGCCAGCAGTCCTGAACAGAATGAAAAACTGTTTTTT | CASSPEQNEKLFF | TRBJ1-4 | . | TRBV2 | .
TGTGCCTGGAGTTTGGGACAAATATATGGCTACACCTTC | CAWSLGQIYGYTF | TRBJ1-2 | few | TRBV30 | .
TGTGCCAGCAGCCCACGACTAGCATTCACCGGGGAGCTGTTTTTT | CASSPRLAFTGELFF | TRBJ2-2 | few | TRBV11-2 | TRBD2
TGTGCCAGCAGCTCCCGGGACTTGGCGTCGGTCGAGCAGTACTTC | CASSSRDLASVEQYF | TRBJ2-7 | few | TRBV5-4 | .
TGCGCCAGCAGCCTCCAGAATACAGTTTCTGGAAACACCATATATTTT | CASSLQNTVSGNTIYF | TRBJ1-3 | few | TRBV4-3 | .
TGTGCCAGCAGCGCTGGGGACAGGGGCGCCTATGGCTACACCTTC | CASSAGDRGAYGYTF | TRBJ1-2 | . | TRBV5-8 | TRBD1
TGTGCCAGCAGTTTATCGCCGGGGGGCAGGGCGTGGGAGACCCAGTACTTC | CASSLSPGGRAWETQYF | TRBJ2-5 | . | TRBV27 | .
TGTGCCAGCAGCTTTCCCGGGGGGAATAATTCACCCCTCCACTTT | CASSFPGGNNSPLHF | TRBJ1-6 | once | TRBV7-2 | .
TGTGGGGGGGGGAACACTGAAGCTTTCTTT | CGGGNTEAFF | TRBJ1-1 | . | TRBV29-1 | .